One sample yielded the 18 T cell receptor beta chains listed below, sequenced in a study of T cell repertoires in aging, cancer and after chemotherapy. Peripheral blood genomic DNA, not sorted cells or RNA, was the template. A mixed TRB-A/B primer pool amplified rearranged TRB by multiplex touch-down PCR. TCRdb redid the calling of the multiplex PCR reads with MiXCR, one entry per CDR3 protein. The sample lists 6,000 to 8,000 distinct CDR3 sequences; about 20% were seen once. The source material was blood. The receptors come from a human donor with a blood cancer.

This clonotype is classed as medium-sized. This sequence joins TRBV28 and TRBJ2-2; D may be TRBD1 (6 bases). CDR1 is MDHEN and CDR2 is SYDVKM in the germline V gene. The V end lost 5 bases, the J end lost 1 base, and 14 bases lay between the germline ends. CDR3 size: 16 residues. CDR3 in DNA: TGTGCCAGCAGTCCTTACAGGACAGAGAACACCGGGGAGCTGTTTTTT. It encodes CASSPYRTENTGELFF.

The V gene is TRBV5-1, the J gene TRBJ1-1, with D perhaps matching TRBD1 (5 bases). The CDR3 is made up of 17 amino acids. Germline V lookup: CDR1 SGHRS, CDR2 YFSETQ. Between the trimmed V and J ends, which lost 1 base and 0 bases, there was a span of 16 bases. CDR3 sequence reads: CASSLIVGGTMNTEAFF. As DNA, the CDR3 is TGCGCCAGCAGCTTGATCGTTGGCGGGACGATGAACACTGAAGCTTTCTTT.

This clonotype is medium-sized (0.01 to 0.1%) in the sample. The V call is TRBV6-2 or TRBV6-3, the J call TRBJ2-1; 7 bases align to TRBD2. The CDR3 sequence is 17 residues long. The germline V gene has CDR1 MNHEY and CDR2 SVGEGT. Unmatched junction bases numbered 9, after V lost 0 bases and J lost 4 bases. The CDR3 loop reads CASSYSPASGIYNEQFF. The CDR3 DNA reads TGTGCCAGCAGTTACTCCCCCGCTAGCGGAATATACAATGAGCAGTTCTTC.

This clonotype is labeled medium-sized. This rearrangement joins TRBV12-3 or TRBV12-4 to TRBJ2-3; perhaps TRBD2 as D (5 bases). This CDR3 region has 16 residues. Trimming cost V 6 bases and J 0 bases, with 16 bases left between them. The CDR3: CASSTRLTTSTDTQYF. The CDR3 nucleotides are TGTGCCAGCAGCACCAGACTAACGACTAGCACAGATACGCAGTATTTT.

By proportion, this clonotype is medium-sized. This chain uses TRBV30 with TRBJ1-4; unclear D gene. Looked up from germline, CDR1 is GTSNPN and CDR2 is SVGIG (reference sequence). This CDR3 contains 13 residues. The germline V and J ends were trimmed by 3 bases and 2 bases, with 7 bases remaining between them. Here the CDR3 DNA reads TGTGCCTGGAGCCCGATTACTAATGAAAAACTGTTTTTT. Residues: CAWSPITNEKLFF.

Of note for this clonotype: A much larger clone differs by one base, so this may be a read error. The CDR3 here is CASRLVSGGYEQYF. CDR3 coding DNA: TGTGCCAGCAGGTTAGTATCAGGGGGCTACGAGCAGTACTTC. The chain is built from TRBV7-9 and TRBJ2-7; 7 bases match TRBD1. Per germline, CDR1 SEHNR and CDR2 FQNEAQ (reference sequence). This CDR3 comprises 14 residues.

In its sample, this clonotype is medium-sized. This chain joins TRBV6-1 and TRBJ2-6; 9 bases fit TRBD2. The CDR3 spans 22 residues. The germline V gene encodes CDR1 MNHNS and CDR2 SASEGT. V trimming: 2 bases; J trimming: 0 bases; junction bases outside the gene matches: 17. CDR3 bases: TGTGCCAGCAGTGAATCGGGGCGGGGGGGCCTTACCTTTTTCTCTGGGGCCAACGTCCTGACTTTC. Its translation: CASSESGRGGLTFFSGANVLTF.

The chain combines TRBV28 with TRBJ2-7; 10 bases match TRBD1. V gave up 0 bases and J gave up 3 bases; unmatched junction bases: 2. Germline values: CDR1 MDHEN, CDR2 SYDVKM. The CDR3 has 15 residues. In nucleotides, the CDR3 is TGTGCCAGCAGTTTATGGGACAGGGGGAACTACGAGCAGTACTTC. As protein: CASSLWDRGNYEQYF.

This clonotype rates as medium-sized. V is TRBV5-4 and J is TRBJ1-1; D call uncertain. Trimming cost V 6 bases and J 4 bases, with 19 bases left between them. From germline, CDR1 is SGHNT and CDR2 YYREEE (reference sequence). CDR3 length: 15 residues. The CDR3 DNA reads as TGTGCCAGCACCGCCCGGGAGGCGTCCCGCACTGAAGCTTTCTTT. Translation: CASTAREASRTEAFF.

This clonotype was counted between two and nine times. The gene calls are TRBV5-1 and TRBJ2-7; D is perhaps TRBD1 (6 bases). The V end was cut by 2 bases, the J end by 6 bases, with 15 bases between. Germline V gene lookup returns CDR1 SGHRS and CDR2 YFSETQ. This CDR3 spans 14 amino acids. As DNA, the CDR3 is TGCGCCAGCAGCTTTGGTCCCGGGACACCCGAGCAGTACTTC. This codes for CASSFGPGTPEQYF.

This clonotype was seen a few times. The chain uses TRBV28 and TRBJ1-2, with a possible D match to TRBD1 (6 bases). V shed 3 bases and J shed 3 bases, with 8 bases lying between them. This CDR3 spans 13 amino acids. Germline assignment: CDR1 MDHEN and CDR2 SYDVKM. CDR3 nucleotide sequence: TGTGCCAGCAGTTTTAACAGGGACTATGGCTACACCTTC. Residues: CASSFNRDYGYTF.

This clonotype qualifies as medium-sized. This rearrangement joins TRBV27 to TRBJ2-7; D unclear. The CDR3 loop spans 16 amino acids. Trimming removed 4 bases at V and 4 bases at J, with 20 bases between. Germline lookup yields CDR1 MNHEY and CDR2 SMNVEV (reference sequence). The CDR3 protein is CASSSLTNPASYEQYF. CDR3 DNA sequence: TGTGCCAGCAGTTCCCTGACGAACCCCGCCAGTTACGAGCAGTACTTC.

The J gene is TRBJ1-5, the V gene TRBV12-3 or TRBV12-4; D is perhaps TRBD1 (6 bases). There are 15 residues in the CDR3. Trimming removed 3 bases at V and 1 base at J, with 10 bases between. CDR3 sequence reads: CASSLTGISNQPQHF. CDR3 nucleotide sequence: TGTGCCAGCAGTTTGACAGGTATCAGCAATCAGCCCCAGCATTTT.

In its sample, this clonotype ranks as medium-sized. This chain uses TRBV5-4 with TRBJ2-1; no definite D call. The CDR3 sequence is 12 residues long. Between the trimmed V and J ends, which lost 0 bases and 8 bases, there was a span of 6 bases. The germline V gene encodes CDR1 SGHNT and CDR2 YYREEE (reference sequence). This CDR3 reads CASSLVQHEQFF. The CDR3 region has the DNA TGTGCCAGCAGCTTGGTTCAGCATGAGCAGTTCTTC.

This clonotype is medium-sized by share. The V gene is TRBV29-1, the J gene TRBJ2-3; 9 bases fit TRBD1. CDR1 SQVTM and CDR2 ANQGSEA come from the germline V gene. There are 15 residues in the CDR3. V shed 6 bases, J shed 6 bases, and the junction held 13 bases outside the gene matches. CDR3 in amino acids: CSVGGTGPLRDTQYF. CDR3 DNA: TGCAGCGTCGGCGGGACAGGGCCTCTCAGGGATACGCAGTATTTT.

This clonotype rates as medium-sized. This chain uses TRBV6-5 with TRBJ1-6, with D unresolved. Per germline, CDR1 MNHEY and CDR2 SVGAGI. Trimming cost V 6 bases and J 7 bases, with 19 bases left between them. The CDR3 sequence is 16 residues long. The CDR3: CASSHIPQEHNSPLHF. The CDR3 DNA is TGTGCCAGCAGCCATATACCTCAGGAACACAATTCACCCCTCCACTTT.

As for this clonotype: An end of the junction does not agree with germline; a read error may underlie this. The gene calls are TRBV2 and TRBJ2-7, with D maybe TRBD2 (7 bases). Germline V gene sequence: CDR1 SNHLY, CDR2 FYNNEI. This CDR3 has 14 amino acids. CDR3 protein: CASWGGRGTYEKYF. The CDR3 coding sequence is TGTGCCAGCTGGGGGGGCCGAGGGACCTACGAGAAGTACTTC.

This clonotype is medium-sized. The rearrangement joins TRBV19 to TRBJ2-7; D ambiguous. Germline CDR1 and CDR2: LNHDA and SQIVND (reference sequence). The CDR3 length is 14 residues. V lost 2 bases to trimming and J lost 3 bases, with 11 bases between them. The CDR3, as DNA: TGTGCCAGTAGTATATCTCCGGACGGCTACGAGCAGTACTTC. This sequence encodes CASSISPDGYEQYF.